This T cell receptor (beta chain) was captured by sequencing in a study of blood T cell repertoires in COVID-19 (TCRdb year 2020). Broadly, across the study: Samples covering the acute and convalescent phases of COVID-19 were provided by collaborators in the United States, Italy and Spain. The dataset comprised deeply sampled blood TCRbeta repertoires from subjects exposed to, actively infected with, or recovered from COVID-19. The samples were drawn from two sources: the first 160 participants of the ongoing ImmuneRACE study, and some 1,300 subjects contributed by 6 global collaborators. Sample metadata almost always included a de-identified subject ID, COVID-19 status, age in years and sex. The repertoires were made available in a free public database intended to serve as a resource for research on the immune response to SARS-CoV-2. The prospective study material was composed of cDNA or gDNA derived from T cells, B-cell-depleted T cells, or PBMCs. Where HLA class I and class II types were available, the types were taken from metadata supplied by the sample provider, not from assay-based typing. Paper-wide results and their limitations: How much clinical and demographic metadata was included differed by source and by participant, and the metadata was provided uncurated.

TCRbeta CDR3 regions were amplified from genomic DNA using the immunoSEQ Assay, a bias-controlled multiplex PCR. In the paper's pipeline: The number of nucleated cells in each sample was estimated by amplification of reference gene primers within the assay. To quantify the absolute abundance of each unique TCRbeta CDR3 rearrangement, sequence reads were collapsed and filtered. Productive Simpson clonality was computed per sample as the square root of Simpson's diversity index over productive rearrangements. Entries here come from immuneACCESS through TCRdb and include only in-frame sequences with V and J called. Some clones fail to appear in such tables; in the studies checked, an unresolved V gene covers under half of the shortfall, and the cause of the remainder is unknown. That table gives V, J and clone size, and the DNA gave D and trimming. This sample is represented by some 260,000 clones; around 83% of them were singletons. The ten largest clonotypes hold over 7.5% of the sample.

At the junction V is shortened by 6 bases and J by 1 base; bases outside the gene matches: 6. The CDR3, cysteine through phenylalanine, is 14 amino acids long. Only the CDR3 part of the read is kept: 42 bases, read in frame from the first base. Sequences KGHSH (CDR1) and LQKENI (CDR2) are obtained from the germline V gene. As for this clone: Its antigen has not been determined. The sample holds no much larger clone one base away, and base qualities are not on file. Other DNA sequences in this specimen translate into the identical CDR3.

Each collaborating institution followed its own protocols to collect whole blood in K2EDTA tubes. For TCRbeta analysis, collaborators shipped samples as frozen whole blood, isolated PBMCs, or DNA extracted from either of those sample types. The receptor's source is a man older than 75 with acute or convalescent COVID-19. The rearrangement combines TRBV18 with TRBJ2-7; TRBD1 aligns with 7 central bases. Sequencing was carried out using peripheral blood. The CDR3 protein is CASSPDRSSYEQYF. In nucleotides, the sequence is TGTGCCAGCTCCCCGGACAGGAGTTCCTACGAGCAGTACTTC.